This is a list of T cell receptor beta chains from one sample in a study of blood T cells in healthy people across ages. Each CDR3 protein gets one entry after TCRdb re-called the 5' RACE reads with MiXCR. The sample consists of approximately 800,000 distinct CDR3 sequences, more than 25% of them appearing once. The sample also formed part of further work on T cells of mothers and their children.

Sample: blood. All receptors derive from a boy younger than 18 in good health. CDR3s include the opening cysteine and the closing phenylalanine or tryptophan. The order of the fields is clone size, V gene, D gene, J gene, CDR3 DNA, CDR3 protein. D genes are given only for firm matches. Clone size appears in some rows only: once, few, many, or a class for an expanded clone.

clone_size: -; v_call: TRBV12-3/TRBV12-4; d_call: -; j_call: TRBJ2-5; cdr3_nt: TGTGCCTGCAGTGAGGACCCGGAGACCCAGTACTTC; cdr3_aa: CACSEDPETQYF
clone_size: -; v_call: TRBV28; d_call: -; j_call: TRBJ1-5; cdr3_nt: TGTGCCAGCACCTTTGGGATTCGCAATCAGCCCCAGCATTTT; cdr3_aa: CASTFGIRNQPQHF
clone_size: -; v_call: TRBV12-3/TRBV12-4; d_call: -; j_call: TRBJ2-3; cdr3_nt: TGTGCCAGCAGTTCCGGTGGTGGGGGGATCGCAGATACGCAGTATTTT; cdr3_aa: CASSSGGGGIADTQYF
clone_size: few; v_call: TRBV25-1; d_call: -; j_call: TRBJ1-2; cdr3_nt: TGTGCCAGCAGTGAAGGGGGCAGATATGGCTACACCTTC; cdr3_aa: CASSEGGRYGYTF
clone_size: -; v_call: TRBV7-2; d_call: -; j_call: TRBJ2-5; cdr3_nt: TGTGCCAGCAGCCCCCCGCACGAGACCCAGTACTTC; cdr3_aa: CASSPPHETQYF
clone_size: -; v_call: TRBV2; d_call: -; j_call: TRBJ2-7; cdr3_nt: TGTGCCAGCAGTGCTGAGGGAGAGGACGAGCAGTACTTC; cdr3_aa: CASSAEGEDEQYF
clone_size: -; v_call: TRBV5-1; d_call: TRBD1; j_call: TRBJ2-3; cdr3_nt: TGCGCCAGCAGCCGACAGGGGGGAGATACGCAGTATTTT; cdr3_aa: CASSRQGGDTQYF
clone_size: -; v_call: TRBV6-5; d_call: -; j_call: TRBJ2-7; cdr3_nt: TGTGCCAGCAGTCCGTTCAGGGGCGAGCAGTACTTC; cdr3_aa: CASSPFRGEQYF
clone_size: -; v_call: TRBV10-3; d_call: -; j_call: TRBJ2-3; cdr3_nt: TGTGCCATCAGTGAATTAGCAGATACGCAGTATTTT; cdr3_aa: CAISELADTQYF
clone_size: few; v_call: TRBV2; d_call: -; j_call: TRBJ1-6; cdr3_nt: TGTGCCAGCCACCCATCCCAGGGTGGCGGGGCACCCCTCCACTTT; cdr3_aa: CASHPSQGGGAPLHF
clone_size: -; v_call: TRBV20-1; d_call: TRBD2; j_call: TRBJ2-7; cdr3_nt: TGCAGTGCTAGTCGGCGGGGGGTCTCCTACGAGCAGTACTTC; cdr3_aa: CSASRRGVSYEQYF
clone_size: few; v_call: TRBV29-1; d_call: TRBD2; j_call: TRBJ2-7; cdr3_nt: TGCAGCGTTGACGGGGCTAGCGGGGGCGACGAGCAGTACTTC; cdr3_aa: CSVDGASGGDEQYF
clone_size: -; v_call: TRBV6-2/TRBV6-3; d_call: TRBD2; j_call: TRBJ2-3; cdr3_nt: TGTGCCAGCTTTACCGGGACTAGCGACACAGATACGCGGTATTTT; cdr3_aa: CASFTGTSDTDTRYF
clone_size: -; v_call: TRBV12-3/TRBV12-4; d_call: -; j_call: TRBJ1-1; cdr3_nt: TGTGCCAGCAGTCCGCCCACGTCACAGGGCTTAGGGACTGAAGCTTTCTTT; cdr3_aa: CASSPPTSQGLGTEAFF
clone_size: few; v_call: TRBV7-2; d_call: TRBD1; j_call: TRBJ1-2; cdr3_nt: TGTGCCAGCAGCTTTGACGGGACAGGGAAGGGGGAAAACTATGGCTACACCTTC; cdr3_aa: CASSFDGTGKGENYGYTF
clone_size: few; v_call: TRBV12-5; d_call: TRBD1; j_call: TRBJ2-1; cdr3_nt: TGTGCTAGTGCCATGGGACAGGGTGGGAATGAGCAGTTCTTC; cdr3_aa: CASAMGQGGNEQFF
clone_size: few; v_call: TRBV10-3; d_call: TRBD1; j_call: TRBJ1-5; cdr3_nt: TGTGCCATCAGTCCAAGTCCCGGGACAGGGAACGGAGGCAATCAGCCCCAGCATTTT; cdr3_aa: CAISPSPGTGNGGNQPQHF
clone_size: many; v_call: TRBV12-3/TRBV12-4; d_call: TRBD2; j_call: TRBJ2-4; cdr3_nt: TGTGCCAGCAGTTTGGGGACTACGATAAACATTCAGTACTTC; cdr3_aa: CASSLGTTINIQYF
clone_size: -; v_call: TRBV20-1; d_call: -; j_call: TRBJ2-5; cdr3_nt: TGCAGTGCTCTTCCCGGGCCGGAGACCCAGTACTTC; cdr3_aa: CSALPGPETQYF
clone_size: -; v_call: TRBV6-6; d_call: -; j_call: TRBJ2-1; cdr3_nt: TGTGCCAGCAGTTACGCGGGGTTGGCCTACAATGAGCAGTTCTTC; cdr3_aa: CASSYAGLAYNEQFF
clone_size: -; v_call: TRBV14; d_call: -; j_call: TRBJ1-4; cdr3_nt: TGTGCCAGCAGCCGGGACGCTAAGGAAAAACTGTTTTTT; cdr3_aa: CASSRDAKEKLFF
clone_size: few; v_call: TRBV23-1; d_call: TRBD1; j_call: TRBJ1-3; cdr3_nt: TGCGCCAGCAGTCCTCGGACAGGGGACACGGGAAACACCATATATTTT; cdr3_aa: CASSPRTGDTGNTIYF
clone_size: -; v_call: TRBV20-1; d_call: -; j_call: TRBJ2-7; cdr3_nt: TGCAGTGCTCAACTGAGCTCCTACGAGCAGTACTTC; cdr3_aa: CSAQLSSYEQYF
clone_size: -; v_call: TRBV4-2; d_call: TRBD1; j_call: TRBJ2-7; cdr3_nt: TGTGCCAGCAGCACACGGACAGGGGGCGACCTTTCCTACGAGCAGTACTTC; cdr3_aa: CASSTRTGGDLSYEQYF